The T cell receptor (beta chain) described here comes from a study of cytomegalovirus exposure and HLA in healthy donors. V gave up 8 bases and J gave up 0 bases, with 18 bases separating them. The V gene's germline CDR1 is SGDLS and CDR2 YYNGEE. CDR3 length: 17 residues. 60 Vbeta and 13 Jbeta primers were used in PCR. Methods used by the authors: An analysis performed later counted 60 million to 90 million unique TCR beta chains (roughly 10 million of them shared). TCRdb keeps only in-frame clones here, not all; method: immunoSEQ multiplex PCR. That table supplies the V and J calls and clone size; D and trimming were determined from the DNA. The repertoire consists of fewer than 250,000 clones, with around 79% occurring once and the leading ten covering roughly 1.6%. Broader study findings: Accurate prediction of HLA-A and HLA-B alleles (for most subjects) was reportedly achieved from TCR beta sequences.

In the case of this clone: Its antigen is not known.

The chain is built from TRBV9 and TRBJ2-6; D gene unclear. The sequence came from a young woman in good health and CMV-seronegative. Sequenced input: PBMCs. DNA of the CDR3: TGTGCCAGTTCATCTTGGAGAGGAAGCTCTGGGGCCAACGTCCTGACTTTC. Protein product: CASSSWRGSSGANVLTF. Using reference TRBV9 and TRBJ2-6 for the parts outside the CDR3, the full variable domain is DSGVTQTPKHLITATGQRVTLRCSPRSGDLSVYWYQQSLDQGLQFLIQYYNGEERAKGNILERFSAQQFPDLHSELNLSSLELGDSALYFCASSSWRGSSGANVLTFGAGSRLTVL.